The rows below give T cell receptor beta chains drawn from one sample of a study of immune cell composition in non-small cell lung cancer. This table comes from immunoSEQ multiplex PCR, and its TCRdb copy is limited to in-frame clones, with some not included. This table has 5,100 or so clones, 75% to 90% appearing once. Source material: lung tumor tissue. Receptor source: a human donor with non-small cell lung cancer. CDR3s include the opening cysteine and the closing phenylalanine or tryptophan. A D gene is named only where the DNA matches it firmly. Size is omitted from some rows. Given values are once, few, many or a class for expanded clones.

v_call: TRBV28; d_call: -; clone_size: -; j_call: TRBJ2-3; cdr3_nt: TGTGCCAGCAGTTTAACCCCCTTAGAAATTAGCACAGATACGCAGTATTTT; cdr3_aa: CASSLTPLEISTDTQYF
v_call: TRBV19; d_call: TRBD2; clone_size: -; j_call: TRBJ2-5; cdr3_nt: TGTGCCAGTAGCACTAGCGGGAGGGCCAGGGGAGAGACCCAGTACTTC; cdr3_aa: CASSTSGRARGETQYF
v_call: TRBV28; d_call: -; clone_size: -; j_call: TRBJ2-7; cdr3_nt: TGTGCCAGCACCCGAAGGACAGCCTCGGAATACTCCTACGAGCAGTACTTC; cdr3_aa: CASTRRTASEYSYEQYF
v_call: TRBV28; d_call: -; clone_size: -; j_call: TRBJ2-7; cdr3_nt: TGTGCCAGCACGGTGGGGCAGTCCTACGAGCAGTACTTC; cdr3_aa: CASTVGQSYEQYF
v_call: TRBV5-4; d_call: -; clone_size: -; j_call: TRBJ2-2; cdr3_nt: TGTGCCAGCAGCCCCGGAGGCTTGAACACCGGGGAGCTGTTTTTT; cdr3_aa: CASSPGGLNTGELFF
v_call: TRBV29-1; d_call: TRBD1; clone_size: -; j_call: TRBJ1-6; cdr3_nt: TGCAGCGTTGAGGGACAGGGGGCTCTCCACTTT; cdr3_aa: CSVEGQGALHF
v_call: TRBV4-1; d_call: TRBD2; clone_size: -; j_call: TRBJ2-7; cdr3_nt: TGCGCCAGCAGCCCGGGAGCGGGGAGCTCCTACGAGCAGTACTTC; cdr3_aa: CASSPGAGSSYEQYF
v_call: TRBV11-2; d_call: -; clone_size: -; j_call: TRBJ2-1; cdr3_nt: TGTGCCAGCAGCTTAGATCCAGGGGTGTCCTACAATGAGCAGTTCTTC; cdr3_aa: CASSLDPGVSYNEQFF
v_call: TRBV7-3; d_call: TRBD1; clone_size: -; j_call: TRBJ2-3; cdr3_nt: TGTGCCAGCAGCCGTGACAGGGGGGGCACAGATACGCAGTATTTT; cdr3_aa: CASSRDRGGTDTQYF
v_call: TRBV19; d_call: TRBD2; clone_size: -; j_call: TRBJ2-7; cdr3_nt: TGTGCCAGTAGTGAGGGTAGCGGGAGGGCCGGCGAGCAGTACTTC; cdr3_aa: CASSEGSGRAGEQYF
v_call: TRBV18; d_call: TRBD2; clone_size: once; j_call: TRBJ2-3; cdr3_nt: TGTGCCAGCTCATTGTACGCGCGGGAGGTAGAGACAGATACGCAGTATTTT; cdr3_aa: CASSLYAREVETDTQYF
v_call: TRBV28; d_call: -; clone_size: -; j_call: TRBJ1-2; cdr3_nt: TGTGCCAGCAGTTTATTGCCAGCTAACTATGGCTACACCTTC; cdr3_aa: CASSLLPANYGYTF
v_call: TRBV5-1; d_call: -; clone_size: -; j_call: TRBJ2-7; cdr3_nt: TGCGCCAGCAGCTTGGAGCCACAGGGTTCCTACGAGCAGTACTTC; cdr3_aa: CASSLEPQGSYEQYF
v_call: TRBV7-9; d_call: -; clone_size: -; j_call: TRBJ1-5; cdr3_nt: TGTGCCAGCAGCTTAGGGGCCGGGGATAGCAATCAGCCCCAGCATTTT; cdr3_aa: CASSLGAGDSNQPQHF
v_call: TRBV6-1; d_call: -; clone_size: -; j_call: TRBJ2-7; cdr3_nt: TGTGCCAGCAGTGTGGACTCCCCACTCGAGCAGTACTTC; cdr3_aa: CASSVDSPLEQYF
v_call: TRBV2; d_call: -; clone_size: once; j_call: TRBJ2-7; cdr3_nt: TGTGCCAGCAGTGCGGGAGTGGCCTACGAGCAGTACTTC; cdr3_aa: CASSAGVAYEQYF
v_call: TRBV7-9; d_call: -; clone_size: -; j_call: TRBJ2-5; cdr3_nt: TGTGCCAGCAGCTTATCGGCAGGGGTAGAAGAGACCCAGTACTTC; cdr3_aa: CASSLSAGVEETQYF
v_call: TRBV28; d_call: TRBD2; clone_size: -; j_call: TRBJ2-5; cdr3_nt: TGTGCCAGCAGTTACGGGGGCCTAGCGGGAGGAGTGAGAGAGACCCAGTACTTC; cdr3_aa: CASSYGGLAGGVRETQYF
v_call: TRBV19; d_call: -; clone_size: once; j_call: TRBJ1-1; cdr3_nt: TGTGCCAGTAGTATAGGTAGGGAGAAGGGCACTGAAGCTTTCTTT; cdr3_aa: CASSIGREKGTEAFF
v_call: TRBV7-8; d_call: TRBD1; clone_size: -; j_call: TRBJ2-7; cdr3_nt: TGTGCCAGCAGCTTGGGACAGTTGGACGAGCAGTACTTC; cdr3_aa: CASSLGQLDEQYF
v_call: TRBV29-1; d_call: -; clone_size: -; j_call: TRBJ1-2; cdr3_nt: TGCAGCGTTGAAGATATTCGGGGGATTCTCTATGGCTACACCTTC; cdr3_aa: CSVEDIRGILYGYTF
v_call: TRBV6-1; d_call: -; clone_size: -; j_call: TRBJ2-1; cdr3_nt: TGTGCCAGCCAAACAGGGAGCTCCTACAATGAGCAGTTCTTC; cdr3_aa: CASQTGSSYNEQFF
v_call: TRBV4-1; d_call: TRBD1; clone_size: -; j_call: TRBJ1-1; cdr3_nt: TGCGCCAGCAGCCTAACCCCGGGACAGGGCTCGGAAGCTTTCTTT; cdr3_aa: CASSLTPGQGSEAFF
v_call: TRBV18; d_call: -; clone_size: -; j_call: TRBJ1-2; cdr3_nt: TGTGCCAGCTCATCCCTGGGCCTCAACTATGGCTACACCTTC; cdr3_aa: CASSSLGLNYGYTF
v_call: TRBV19; d_call: TRBD1; clone_size: -; j_call: TRBJ1-6; cdr3_nt: TGTGCCAGTAGTGACAGGGGAGGTTTAAATTCACCCCTCCACTTT; cdr3_aa: CASSDRGGLNSPLHF
v_call: TRBV29-1; d_call: -; clone_size: -; j_call: TRBJ1-1; cdr3_nt: TGCAGCGTTGAAAGGGAGGCTGAAGCTTTCTTT; cdr3_aa: CSVEREAEAFF
v_call: TRBV7-9; d_call: TRBD1; clone_size: -; j_call: TRBJ1-4; cdr3_nt: TGTGCCAGCAGCGTCCCCGGGACAGGGGAAGAAAAACTGTTTTTT; cdr3_aa: CASSVPGTGEEKLFF
v_call: TRBV28; d_call: -; clone_size: -; j_call: TRBJ2-4; cdr3_nt: TGTGCCAGCAGGACGGACAGCATTCAGTACTTC; cdr3_aa: CASRTDSIQYF
v_call: TRBV19; d_call: -; clone_size: once; j_call: TRBJ2-2; cdr3_nt: TGTGCCAGTACACGGACAGGACTAACCGGGGAGCTGTTTTTT; cdr3_aa: CASTRTGLTGELFF
v_call: TRBV2; d_call: -; clone_size: -; j_call: TRBJ2-4; cdr3_nt: TGTGCCAGCAGATGGGACACCCTAGCCAAAAACATTCAGTACTTC; cdr3_aa: CASRWDTLAKNIQYF
v_call: TRBV28; d_call: -; clone_size: -; j_call: TRBJ1-2; cdr3_nt: TGTGCCAGCAGTTTGGCAGGGGCGGGTATTAGCTACACCTTC; cdr3_aa: CASSLAGAGISYTF
v_call: TRBV14; d_call: TRBD2; clone_size: -; j_call: TRBJ2-5; cdr3_nt: TGTGCCAGCAGCCTTTTTAGCGGGAGGAATGTTGAGACCCAGTACTTC; cdr3_aa: CASSLFSGRNVETQYF
v_call: TRBV7-2; d_call: -; clone_size: -; j_call: TRBJ2-7; cdr3_nt: TGTGCCAGCAGCTTAATTTCTAGCCCCTCCTACGAGCAGTACTTC; cdr3_aa: CASSLISSPSYEQYF
v_call: TRBV4-3; d_call: TRBD1; clone_size: -; j_call: TRBJ1-2; cdr3_nt: TGCGCCAGCAGCCAAGATGGGCAGACAGGGCTCTATGGCTACACCTTC; cdr3_aa: CASSQDGQTGLYGYTF
v_call: TRBV19; d_call: -; clone_size: -; j_call: TRBJ1-1; cdr3_nt: TGTGCCAGTAGTAGTACAGGATCGAGCACTGAAGCTTTCTTT; cdr3_aa: CASSSTGSSTEAFF
v_call: TRBV6-6; d_call: TRBD1; clone_size: -; j_call: TRBJ1-2; cdr3_nt: TGTGCCAGCAGATATGGACAGGGATTTAACTATGGCTACACCTTC; cdr3_aa: CASRYGQGFNYGYTF
v_call: TRBV7-2; d_call: TRBD2; clone_size: -; j_call: TRBJ2-5; cdr3_nt: TGTGCCAGCAGCTCCCCGGGGGTCGGGGGGATGAAGACCCAGTACTTC; cdr3_aa: CASSSPGVGGMKTQYF
v_call: TRBV6-5; d_call: -; clone_size: -; j_call: TRBJ2-7; cdr3_nt: TGTGCCAGCAGTTCGGAGGGACCCCGCCTGGAGCAGTACTTC; cdr3_aa: CASSSEGPRLEQYF
v_call: TRBV6-1; d_call: TRBD2; clone_size: -; j_call: TRBJ2-5; cdr3_nt: TGTGCCAGCAGTGAAGCGGGCCAGCGGGGAGAGACCCAGTACTTC; cdr3_aa: CASSEAGQRGETQYF
v_call: TRBV5-1; d_call: TRBD2; clone_size: -; j_call: TRBJ2-7; cdr3_nt: TGCGCCAGCAGTTTAGCGGGAGTGAGCTCCTACGAGCAGTACTTC; cdr3_aa: CASSLAGVSSYEQYF
v_call: TRBV2; d_call: TRBD1; clone_size: -; j_call: TRBJ1-2; cdr3_nt: TGTGCCAGCAGTCAGTATTATGACAGGGACGGCTACATCTTC; cdr3_aa: CASSQYYDRDGYIF
v_call: TRBV7-9; d_call: TRBD2; clone_size: -; j_call: TRBJ2-1; cdr3_nt: TGTGCCAGCAGCTTAGGGACTAGCGGGAGGGCCTACAATGAGCAGTTCTTC; cdr3_aa: CASSLGTSGRAYNEQFF
v_call: TRBV7-2; d_call: TRBD2; clone_size: -; j_call: TRBJ2-5; cdr3_nt: TGTGCCAGCAGCCGATCCGGGGCAGTGGCGGGAGGGGGGGAGACCCAGTACTTC; cdr3_aa: CASSRSGAVAGGGETQYF
v_call: TRBV6-5; d_call: -; clone_size: -; j_call: TRBJ2-5; cdr3_nt: TGTGCCAGCAGTCCCTACAGGACCGGGCAAGAGACCCAGTACTTC; cdr3_aa: CASSPYRTGQETQYF
v_call: TRBV6-1; d_call: TRBD1; clone_size: -; j_call: TRBJ1-1; cdr3_nt: TGTGCCAGCACTGAGGGGACAGGGTTGAGAACTGAAGCTTTCTTT; cdr3_aa: CASTEGTGLRTEAFF
v_call: TRBV27; d_call: -; clone_size: -; j_call: TRBJ1-4; cdr3_nt: TGTGCCAGCAGTTTAAGGGGGGGCGCACTAGCTAATGAAAAACTGTTTTTT; cdr3_aa: CASSLRGGALANEKLFF
v_call: TRBV6-5; d_call: TRBD2; clone_size: -; j_call: TRBJ2-7; cdr3_nt: TGTGCCAGCAGTTCAAGGACTAGGGGCTACGAGCAGTACTTC; cdr3_aa: CASSSRTRGYEQYF
v_call: TRBV16; d_call: -; clone_size: -; j_call: TRBJ2-5; cdr3_nt: TGTGCCAGCAGCCAGACAGCAAAAGAGACCCAGTACTTC; cdr3_aa: CASSQTAKETQYF
v_call: TRBV7-3; d_call: TRBD1; clone_size: -; j_call: TRBJ2-2; cdr3_nt: TGTGCCAGCAGCCGAGGGACAGACACCGGGGAGCTGTTTTTT; cdr3_aa: CASSRGTDTGELFF
v_call: TRBV14; d_call: TRBD1; clone_size: -; j_call: TRBJ1-1; cdr3_nt: TGTGCCAGCAGCAAACAGGGGGCAGGGACTGAAGCTTTCTTT; cdr3_aa: CASSKQGAGTEAFF
v_call: TRBV28; d_call: -; clone_size: -; j_call: TRBJ2-1; cdr3_nt: TGTGCCAGCAGTTCTTTTGATGAGCAGTTCTTC; cdr3_aa: CASSSFDEQFF
v_call: TRBV6-5; d_call: -; clone_size: -; j_call: TRBJ2-5; cdr3_nt: TGTGCCAGCAGCCGGGAGAGTCAAGAGACCCAGTACTTC; cdr3_aa: CASSRESQETQYF